This T cell receptor beta chain was captured by sequencing in a study of CXCR3-negative and CXCR3-positive naive CD8 T cells (dated by TCRdb to between 2019 and 2020). Broadly, across the study: Approximately 140 million TRB reads were obtained in total, roughly 1.5 +/- 0.3 million reads per library. Data from roughly eleven donors, pooled across two independent experiments, went into the diversity and physicochemical repertoire analyses. For the TRBV-TRBJ cluster analysis, the naive subsets came from roughly 5 donors, while the memory cells came from 3 donors. General findings and caveats noted by the study authors: Surface CD5, linked to self-reactivity in mice, was comparable between naive subsets; TCR interaction strength was therefore also inferred from TRB CDR3 physicochemical properties. Both naive subsets had comparably high repertoire diversity, while memory CD8+ T cells had much lower repertoire diversity. Naive CXCR3-negative and CXCR3-positive cells from the same donor showed similar TRBV-TRBJ usage, whereas memory cells showed distinct patterns. CXCR3 expression partially decreased after cryopreservation, so most assays used freshly isolated PBMCs.

Each CD8+ T cell subset was flow-sorted in triplicate, with 300,000 cells per subset placed directly into RLT lysis buffer. Peripheral blood mononuclear cells were isolated from buffy coats using standard density gradient centrifugation. Total RNA was extracted from sorted cells using an RNeasy Mini Kit. As to this clonotype: Its antigen is still unknown.

CDR1 and CDR2 are drawn from the germline V gene: SGHVS, FNYEAQ. There are 15 amino acids in the CDR3, from cysteine to phenylalanine inclusive. No DNA sequence is on record. Sequencing took place on a NextSeq 550. The Human TCR Profiling Kit (MiLaboratory) was used to make UMI-labeled 5' RACE TRB cDNA libraries. The full amount of extracted RNA was used for cDNA synthesis, and the full amount of resulting cDNA was used for PCR amplification. The libraries were made side by side, with each library going through the same number of PCR cycles. The paper's data handling went like this. About 50,000 +/- 10,000 unique UMI-labeled TRB cDNA molecules per library were extracted with MIGEC and MiXCR, with at least two reads per UMI required. Each library averaged roughly 36,000 +/- 9,600 functional in-frame TRB CDR3 nucleotide clonotypes without stop codons. Diversity metrics, including normalized Shannon-Wiener and Chao1, were computed in VDJtools after downsampling to 5000 UMI-labeled TRB molecules per sample. For the central five CDR3 residues, VDJtools calculated physicochemical properties weighted by clonotype size, namely interaction energy, strength, volume and Kidera factor 4. Once TCRdb had reprocessed the reads, it stored one entry per CDR3 protein sequence and supplied no DNA. Clone size and V and J calls follow TCRdb, not the original study. The sample table holds over 35,000 distinct CDR3 sequences. The ten largest clones represent 14% to 15% of the sample.

The origin of this receptor is a human donor in good health. Some clones in this sample may be carry-over from other donors' samples. The sequenced sample was memory CD8+ T cells from blood. The sample's cell subset or site, from its label and the paper: conventional CD8+ memory T cells (TMEM), sorted as controls. This receptor chain uses TRBV7-6 and TRBJ2-1. CDR3 sequence: CASSLVVGSYNEQFF.